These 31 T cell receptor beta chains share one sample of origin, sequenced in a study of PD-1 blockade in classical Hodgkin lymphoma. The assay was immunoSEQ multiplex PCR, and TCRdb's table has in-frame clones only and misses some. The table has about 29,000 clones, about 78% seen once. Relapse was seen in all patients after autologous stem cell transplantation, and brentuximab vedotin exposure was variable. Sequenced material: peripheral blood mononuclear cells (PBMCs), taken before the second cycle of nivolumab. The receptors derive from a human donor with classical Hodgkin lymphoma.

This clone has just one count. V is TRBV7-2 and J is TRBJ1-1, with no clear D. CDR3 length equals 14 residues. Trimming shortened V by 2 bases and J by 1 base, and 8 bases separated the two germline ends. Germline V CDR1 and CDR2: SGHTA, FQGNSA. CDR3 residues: CASSLSRWNTEAFF. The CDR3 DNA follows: TGTGCCAGCAGCTTAAGCCGATGGAACACTGAAGCTTTCTTT.

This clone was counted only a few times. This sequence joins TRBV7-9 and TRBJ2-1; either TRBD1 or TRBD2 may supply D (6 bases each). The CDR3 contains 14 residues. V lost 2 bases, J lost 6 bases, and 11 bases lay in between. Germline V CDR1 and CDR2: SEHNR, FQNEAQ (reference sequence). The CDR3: CASSLRKGGNEQFF. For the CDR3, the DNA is TGTGCCAGCAGCTTACGGAAGGGGGGCAATGAGCAGTTCTTC.

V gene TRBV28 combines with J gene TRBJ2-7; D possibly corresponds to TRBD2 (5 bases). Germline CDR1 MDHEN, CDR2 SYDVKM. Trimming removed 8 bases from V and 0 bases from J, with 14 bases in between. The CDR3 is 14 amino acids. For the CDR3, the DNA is TGTGCCAGCCACGGGTCGGCGGGCTCCTACGAGCAGTACTTC. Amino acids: CASHGSAGSYEQYF.

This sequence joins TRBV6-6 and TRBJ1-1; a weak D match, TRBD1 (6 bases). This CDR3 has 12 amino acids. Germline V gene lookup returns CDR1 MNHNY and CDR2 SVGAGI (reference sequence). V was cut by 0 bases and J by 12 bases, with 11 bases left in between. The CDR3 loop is CASSYSTGSTFF. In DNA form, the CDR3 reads TGTGCCAGCAGTTACTCAACAGGGAGCACTTTCTTT.

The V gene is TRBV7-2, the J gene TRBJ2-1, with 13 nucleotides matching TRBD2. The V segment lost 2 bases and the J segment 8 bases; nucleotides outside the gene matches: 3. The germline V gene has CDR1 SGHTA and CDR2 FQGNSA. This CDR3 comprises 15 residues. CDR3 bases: TGTGCCAGCAGCTTAAGGACTAGCGGGGGTTATGAGCAGTTCTTC. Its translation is CASSLRTSGGYEQFF.

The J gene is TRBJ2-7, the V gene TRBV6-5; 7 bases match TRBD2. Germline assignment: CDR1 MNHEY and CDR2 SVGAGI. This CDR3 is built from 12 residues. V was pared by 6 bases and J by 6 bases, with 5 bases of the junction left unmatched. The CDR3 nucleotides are TGTGCCAGCAGCGGGGCTAGCGGCGAGCAGTACTTC. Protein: CASSGASGEQYF.

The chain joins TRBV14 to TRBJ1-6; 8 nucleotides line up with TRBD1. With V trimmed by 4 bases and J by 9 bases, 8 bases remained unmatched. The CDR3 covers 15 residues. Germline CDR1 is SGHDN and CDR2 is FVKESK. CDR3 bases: TGTGCCAGCAGCCCCAGGGGGCCCGACCTTTCACCCCTCCACTTT. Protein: CASSPRGPDLSPLHF. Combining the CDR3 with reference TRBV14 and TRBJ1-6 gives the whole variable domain EAGVTQFPSHSVIEKGQTVTLRCDPISGHDNLYWYRRVMGKEIKFLLHFVKESKQDESGMPNNRFLAERTGGTYSTLKVQPAELEDSGVYFCASSPRGPDLSPLHFGNGTRLTVT.

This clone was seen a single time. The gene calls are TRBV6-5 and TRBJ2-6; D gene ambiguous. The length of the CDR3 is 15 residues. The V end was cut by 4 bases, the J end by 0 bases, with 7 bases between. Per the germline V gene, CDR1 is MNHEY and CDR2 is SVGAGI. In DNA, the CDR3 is TGTGCCAGCAGTTTCACCTACTCTGGGGCCAACGTCCTGACTTTC. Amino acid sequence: CASSFTYSGANVLTF.

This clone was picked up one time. DNA of the CDR3: TGTGCCAGCAGTGAAAACTTCGTTGATACGCAGTATTTT. Translated, it gives CASSENFVDTQYF. The gene calls are TRBV6-1 and TRBJ2-3; D is undetermined. This CDR3 contains 13 residues. Germline CDR1 is MNHNS and CDR2 is SASEGT. V was clipped by 2 bases and J by 6 bases, with 9 bases between them.

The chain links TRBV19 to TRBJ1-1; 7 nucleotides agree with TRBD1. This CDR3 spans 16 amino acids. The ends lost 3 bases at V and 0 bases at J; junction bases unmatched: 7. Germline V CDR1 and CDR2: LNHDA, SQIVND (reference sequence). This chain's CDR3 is CASSIYQGGLNTEAFF. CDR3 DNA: TGTGCCAGTAGTATCTATCAGGGGGGCCTGAACACTGAAGCTTTCTTT. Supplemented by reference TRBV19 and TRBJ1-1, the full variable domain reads DGGITQSPKYLFRKEGQNVTLSCEQNLNHDAMYWYRQDPGQGLRLIYYSQIVNDFQKGDIAEGYSVSREKKESFPLTVTSAQKNPTAFYLCASSIYQGGLNTEAFFGQGTRLTVV.

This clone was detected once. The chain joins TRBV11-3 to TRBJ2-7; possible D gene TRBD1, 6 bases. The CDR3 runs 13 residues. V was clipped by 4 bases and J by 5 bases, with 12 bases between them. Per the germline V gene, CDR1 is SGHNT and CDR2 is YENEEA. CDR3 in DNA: TGTGCCAGCAGCTGGAACCAGGGGAACGAGCAGTACTTC. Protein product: CASSWNQGNEQYF.

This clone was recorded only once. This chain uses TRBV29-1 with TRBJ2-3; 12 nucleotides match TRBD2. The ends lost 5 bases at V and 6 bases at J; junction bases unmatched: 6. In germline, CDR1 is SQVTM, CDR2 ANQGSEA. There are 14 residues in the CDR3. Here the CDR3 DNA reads TGCAGCGTTCGGACTAGCGGGGCTTCGGATACGCAGTATTTT. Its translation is CSVRTSGASDTQYF.

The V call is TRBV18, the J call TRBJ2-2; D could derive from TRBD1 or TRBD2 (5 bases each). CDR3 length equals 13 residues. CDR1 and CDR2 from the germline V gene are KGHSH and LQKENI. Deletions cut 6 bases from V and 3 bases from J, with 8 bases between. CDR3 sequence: CASSGTDTGELFF. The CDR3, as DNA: TGTGCCAGCTCGGGGACGGACACCGGGGAGCTGTTTTTT.

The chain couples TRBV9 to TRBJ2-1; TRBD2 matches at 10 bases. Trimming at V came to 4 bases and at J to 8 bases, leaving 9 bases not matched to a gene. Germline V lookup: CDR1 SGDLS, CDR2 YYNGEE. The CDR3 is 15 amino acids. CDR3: CASSTRTSGLDEQFF. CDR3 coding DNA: TGTGCCAGCAGCACGAGGACTAGCGGTTTGGATGAGCAGTTCTTC.

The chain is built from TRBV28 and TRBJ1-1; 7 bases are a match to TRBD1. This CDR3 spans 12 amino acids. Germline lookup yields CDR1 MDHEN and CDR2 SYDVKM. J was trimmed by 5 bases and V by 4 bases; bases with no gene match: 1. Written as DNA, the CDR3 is TGTGCCAGCAGTTACAGGGGAACTGAAGCTTTCTTT. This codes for CASSYRGTEAFF.

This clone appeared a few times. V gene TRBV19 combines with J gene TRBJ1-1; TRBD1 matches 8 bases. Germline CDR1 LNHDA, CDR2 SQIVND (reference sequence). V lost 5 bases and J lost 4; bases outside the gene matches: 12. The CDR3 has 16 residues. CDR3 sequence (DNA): TGTGCCAGTAGTCGCCATTCAGGGGGCGCGGGCACTGAAGCTTTCTTT. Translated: CASSRHSGGAGTEAFF.

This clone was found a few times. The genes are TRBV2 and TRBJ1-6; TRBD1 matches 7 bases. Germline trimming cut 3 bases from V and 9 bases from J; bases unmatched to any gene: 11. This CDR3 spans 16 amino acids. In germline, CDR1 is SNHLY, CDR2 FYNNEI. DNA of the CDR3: TGTGCCAGCAGTGACCCTCGACAGGGTAGGACTTCACCCCTCCACTTT. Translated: CASSDPRQGRTSPLHF.

The CDR3 region is CASGLANVYEQYF. The CDR3 DNA reads TGTGCCTCCGGACTAGCGAATGTCTACGAGCAGTACTTC. The chain uses TRBV19 and TRBJ2-7; 9 nucleotides match TRBD2. The germline gives CDR1 LNHDA, CDR2 SQIVND (reference sequence). J was trimmed by 3 bases and V by 11 bases; bases with no gene match: 8. This CDR3 has 13 amino acids.

The CDR3 loop is CATTQGTVQETQYF. In DNA form, the CDR3 reads TGTGCCACTACTCAAGGGACGGTACAAGAGACCCAGTACTTC. V is TRBV19 and J is TRBJ2-5; D may be TRBD1 or TRBD2 (5 bases each). Germline lookup yields CDR1 LNHDA and CDR2 SQIVND (reference sequence). This CDR3 spans 14 amino acids. The ends were cut back, 10 bases at V and 2 bases at J, with 17 bases in the middle.

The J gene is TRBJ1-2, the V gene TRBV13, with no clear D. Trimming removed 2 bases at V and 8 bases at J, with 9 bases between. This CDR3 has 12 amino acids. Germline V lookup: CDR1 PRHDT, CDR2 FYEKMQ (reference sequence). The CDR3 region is CASSLWAGGYTF. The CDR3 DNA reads TGTGCCAGCAGCTTATGGGCAGGCGGCTACACCTTC.

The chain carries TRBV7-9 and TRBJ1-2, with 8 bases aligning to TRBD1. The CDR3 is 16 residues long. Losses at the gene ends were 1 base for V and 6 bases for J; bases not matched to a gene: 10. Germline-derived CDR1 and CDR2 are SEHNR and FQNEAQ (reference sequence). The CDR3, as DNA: TGTGCCAGCAGCTTAGGCCAGGGGGCTGCAGCGGATGGCTACACCTTC. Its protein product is CASSLGQGAAADGYTF.

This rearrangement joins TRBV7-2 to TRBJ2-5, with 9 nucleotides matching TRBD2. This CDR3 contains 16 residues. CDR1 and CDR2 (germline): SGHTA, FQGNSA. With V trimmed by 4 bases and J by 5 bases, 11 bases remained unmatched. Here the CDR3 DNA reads TGTGCCAGCAGCTCCGCCGGACTAGCGTTATGGGAGACCCAGTACTTC. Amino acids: CASSSAGLALWETQYF.

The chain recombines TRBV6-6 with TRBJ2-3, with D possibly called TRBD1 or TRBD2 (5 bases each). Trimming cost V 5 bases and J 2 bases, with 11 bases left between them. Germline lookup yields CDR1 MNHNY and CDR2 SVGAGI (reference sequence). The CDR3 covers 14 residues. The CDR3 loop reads CASSRDPSTDTQYF. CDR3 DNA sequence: TGTGCCAGCAGTCGGGACCCCTCCACAGATACGCAGTATTTT.

CDR3 sequence reads: CASSLGGEANYGYTF. The CDR3 bases are TGTGCCAGCAGCTTGGGAGGAGAGGCTAACTATGGCTACACCTTC. The J gene is TRBJ1-2, the V gene TRBV5-4; D is uncertain. Germline CDR1 reads SGHNT; CDR2 reads YYREEE (reference sequence). The CDR3 is made up of 15 amino acids. The V and J ends lost 0 bases and 0 bases respectively, with 9 bases between them.

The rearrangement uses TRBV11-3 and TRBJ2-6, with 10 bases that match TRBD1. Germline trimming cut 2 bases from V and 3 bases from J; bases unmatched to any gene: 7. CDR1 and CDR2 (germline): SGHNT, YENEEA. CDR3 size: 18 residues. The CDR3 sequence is CASSLSGTGVYGANVLTF. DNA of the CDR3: TGTGCCAGCAGCTTATCAGGGACAGGGGTTTATGGGGCCAACGTCCTGACTTTC.

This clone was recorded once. The CDR3 DNA is TGTGCCAGCAGTTACTCGAAAGGGCAGGACACTGAAGCTTTCTTT. Amino acid sequence: CASSYSKGQDTEAFF. The chain has TRBV6-5 and TRBJ1-1; D call uncertain. V lost 0 bases and J 3 bases, leaving 11 bases between the germline ends. The CDR3 extends over 15 amino acids. CDR1 and CDR2 from the germline V gene are MNHEY and SVGAGI.

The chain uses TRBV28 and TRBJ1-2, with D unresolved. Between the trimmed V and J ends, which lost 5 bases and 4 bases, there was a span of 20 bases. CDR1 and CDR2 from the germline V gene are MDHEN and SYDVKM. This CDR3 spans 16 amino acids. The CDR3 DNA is TGTGCCAGCAGTCCCGCGGCCACGTCAGGAAGCTATGGCTACACCTTC. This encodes CASSPAATSGSYGYTF.

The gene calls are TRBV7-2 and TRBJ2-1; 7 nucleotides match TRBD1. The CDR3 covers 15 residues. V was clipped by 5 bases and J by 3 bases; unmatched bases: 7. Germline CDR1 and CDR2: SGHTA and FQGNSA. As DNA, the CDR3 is TGTGCCAGCAGCGTCGACAGGGCAGGCTACAATGAGCAGTTCTTC. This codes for CASSVDRAGYNEQFF.

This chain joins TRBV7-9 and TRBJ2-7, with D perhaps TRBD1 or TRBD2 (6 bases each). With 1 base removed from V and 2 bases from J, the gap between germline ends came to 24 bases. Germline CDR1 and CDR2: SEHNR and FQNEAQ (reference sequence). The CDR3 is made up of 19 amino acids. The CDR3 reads CASSLGPGGPTGTAYEQYF. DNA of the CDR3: TGTGCCAGCAGCTTAGGCCCTGGAGGGCCGACAGGAACCGCCTACGAGCAGTACTTC.

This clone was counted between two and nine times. The CDR3 region has the DNA TGTGCCAGCAGCCAAGTTCCGGTTACTAACTATGGCTACACCTTC. Protein product: CASSQVPVTNYGYTF. The V call is TRBV4-2, the J call TRBJ1-2; D is undetermined. CDR1 LGHNA and CDR2 YNFKEQ come from the germline V gene. The CDR3 is 15 residues long. Trimming pared 1 base from V and 0 bases from J, leaving 9 bases between.

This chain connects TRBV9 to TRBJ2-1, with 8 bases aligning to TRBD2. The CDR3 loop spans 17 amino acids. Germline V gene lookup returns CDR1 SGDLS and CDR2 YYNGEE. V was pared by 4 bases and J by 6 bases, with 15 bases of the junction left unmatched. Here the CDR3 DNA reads TGTGCCAGCAGCACCCAAGTAGCGGGGAAGGTACTCAATGAGCAGTTCTTC. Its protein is CASSTQVAGKVLNEQFF. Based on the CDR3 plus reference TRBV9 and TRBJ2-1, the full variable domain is DSGVTQTPKHLITATGQRVTLRCSPRSGDLSVYWYQQSLDQGLQFLIQYYNGEERAKGNILERFSAQQFPDLHSELNLSSLELGDSALYFCASSTQVAGKVLNEQFFGPGTRLTVL.